This T cell receptor beta chain was profiled in a study of T cells in Graves' hyperthyroidism and ophthalmopathy. Study results and caveats: Expanded thyroid clonotypes (above 0.001) were mostly also found in blood.

From RNA transcripts, TCR beta CDR3 regions were amplified. With the HTBI primer set, the TCR CDR3 went through a first round of RT-PCR. Each CDR3 protein is one row after TCRdb ran MiXCR on the multiplex PCR reads. The table includes 350,000 to 400,000 distinct CDR3 sequences, more than 13% detected once. These patients, aged 18 to 65, had recently diagnosed hyperthyroidism lasting under 2 months. Any patient presenting with uncontrolled infection, other autoimmune disease, pregnancy or lactation was left out. There are 16 residues in the CDR3. V was clipped by 0 bases and J by 8 bases; unmatched bases: 13. In germline, CDR1 is DFQATT, CDR2 SNEGSKA (reference sequence). In this sample, this clonotype turned up many times. Its antigen is not identified.

The source is a woman under 40 with Graves' hyperthyroidism. The V call is TRBV20-1, the J call TRBJ2-1, with 7 bases lining up with TRBD2. The source material was blood. Written as DNA, the CDR3 is TGCAGTGCTAGAGATCTAAGCGGGATAGGTACAGATGAGCAGTTCTTC. It is translated as CSARDLSGIGTDEQFF.